A selection of T cell receptor beta chains follows, all from one sample in a study of blood T cell repertoires in COVID-19. The table came from immunoSEQ multiplex PCR; TCRdb's copy has only in-frame clones and leaves some out. The sample holds about 25,000 clones, 80% to 90% seen once. The sequenced sample consisted of peripheral blood. The receptor set was obtained from a man aged 50 to 60 with active COVID-19. Both conserved end residues are part of each CDR3. D genes are given only for firm matches. Some rows mark clone size as missing; the rest say once, few, many or name a class of expanded clone.

size,D,J,V,DNA,CDR3
NA,NA,TRBJ1-2,TRBV24-1,TGTGCCACCAGTTCATCAGGGAACTATGGCTACACCTTC,CATSSSGNYGYTF
NA,NA,TRBJ2-7,TRBV19,TGTGCCAGTACCGCAACAGGGACCCGGGTCCCTTACGAGCAGTACTTC,CASTATGTRVPYEQYF
NA,NA,TRBJ1-3,TRBV5-1,TGCGCCAGCAGCTCTACTCAGGGCCCTGGAAACACCATATATTTT,CASSSTQGPGNTIYF
NA,TRBD1,TRBJ2-7,TRBV5-6,TGTGCCAGCAGCCCGGTGGGGACAGGGTCCTACGAGCAGTACTTC,CASSPVGTGSYEQYF
NA,TRBD2,TRBJ2-1,TRBV29-1,TGCAGCGTTCTCCCGTCGGGGCGGGAGAATGAGCAGTTCTTC,CSVLPSGRENEQFF
few,TRBD2,TRBJ2-1,TRBV7-8,TGTGCCAGCAGCTTAAGGAGGACTAGCGGGAGGAGGGATGAGCAGTTCTTC,CASSLRRTSGRRDEQFF
NA,NA,TRBJ2-3,TRBV11-2,TGTGCCAGCCAGCGGATAGGAGCTAGCACAGATACGCAGTATTTT,CASQRIGASTDTQYF
NA,NA,TRBJ2-4,TRBV7-9,TGTGCCAGCAGCTTAAATATGGAGAACATTCAGTACTTC,CASSLNMENIQYF
NA,TRBD1,TRBJ2-7,TRBV4-1,TGCGCCAGCAGCCCGGGACAGGGAACCTACGAGCAGTACTTC,CASSPGQGTYEQYF
NA,NA,TRBJ2-3,TRBV5-1,TGCGCCAGCAGCCTAGACACAGATACGCAGTATTTT,CASSLDTDTQYF
NA,NA,TRBJ1-1,TRBV18,TGTGCCAGCTCACCACAGCCACGGACACTGAACACTGAAGCTTTCTTT,CASSPQPRTLNTEAFF
NA,NA,TRBJ2-7,TRBV15,TGTGCCACCAGCAGAGAGTTCGGACAGCAAAAGCAGTACTTC,CATSREFGQQKQYF
NA,NA,TRBJ1-1,TRBV7-2,TGTGCCAGCAGCTTAGGACACAAGAACACTGAAGCTTTCTTT,CASSLGHKNTEAFF
NA,NA,TRBJ2-2,TRBV5-1,TGCGCCAGCAGCCCCATACAGGGGAACACCGGGGAGCTGTTTTTT,CASSPIQGNTGELFF
few,NA,TRBJ1-4,TRBV7-9,TGTGCCAGCAGCTCCGCAGCCGGTGGGCGGGATGAAAAACTGTTTTTT,CASSSAAGGRDEKLFF
NA,TRBD1,TRBJ1-2,TRBV3-1/TRBV3-2,TGTGCCAGCAGTCAACTATCCCGACAGGGAGGTACCTATGGCTACACCTTC,CASSQLSRQGGTYGYTF
NA,TRBD2,TRBJ2-4,TRBV27,TGTGCCAGCAACGTAACGGGGGGGGAAGCCAAAAACATTCAGTACTTC,CASNVTGGEAKNIQYF
NA,TRBD2,TRBJ2-3,TRBV24-1,TGTGCCACCAGCCTGACTAGCGGGGGTGGGGATACGCAGTATTTT,CATSLTSGGGDTQYF
NA,NA,TRBJ2-3,TRBV15,TGTGCCACCAGCAGAGATGATAGCGCCACAGATACGCAGTATTTT,CATSRDDSATDTQYF
NA,TRBD2,TRBJ2-5,TRBV15,TGTGCCACCAGCCCAGGGAGGGGTCAAGAGACCCAGTACTTC,CATSPGRGQETQYF
NA,TRBD1,TRBJ1-5,TRBV18,TGTGCCAGCTCACTAAGGGTAGGGGGCGCGGATCAGCCCCAGCATTTT,CASSLRVGGADQPQHF
NA,TRBD1,TRBJ2-6,TRBV7-9,TGTGCCAGCAGCTTTGCCGGGACAGGGGGCGCTGGGGCCAACGTCCTGACTTTC,CASSFAGTGGAGANVLTF
NA,NA,TRBJ2-3,TRBV6-4,TGTGCCAGCAGTGGGGACACTAGCACAGATACGCAGTATTTT,CASSGDTSTDTQYF
NA,NA,TRBJ1-4,TRBV18,TGTGCCAGCTCGCGACAAGCAACTAATGAAAAACTGTTTTTT,CASSRQATNEKLFF
once,NA,TRBJ2-5,TRBV14,TGTGCCAGCAGCCGCAGAAGGACAGCTCTACCGATTTTAACTCAAGAGACCCAGTACTTC,CASSRRRTALPILTQETQYF
NA,NA,TRBJ2-3,TRBV5-4,TGTGCCAGCACCCCGCGGGGGCCAGCGGAGCAGTATTTT,CASTPRGPAEQYF
NA,TRBD1,TRBJ2-1,TRBV6-5,TGTGCCAGCAGTTACTCTCGACAGGGTTCAAGGGAGCAGTTCTTC,CASSYSRQGSREQFF
once,TRBD1,TRBJ2-1,TRBV5-4,TGTGCCAGCAGCTTGGGGGGATCGGGACAGCTAAACAATGAGCAGTTCTTC,CASSLGGSGQLNNEQFF
NA,NA,TRBJ1-4,TRBV10-2,TGCGCCAGCTTACACCGGACAGAAGGGTTTGAAAAACTGTTTTTT,CASLHRTEGFEKLFF
NA,TRBD1,TRBJ2-2,TRBV5-1,TGCGCCAGCAGCCTAGGGACAGGGGGCTGGACCGGGGAGCTGTTTTTT,CASSLGTGGWTGELFF
once,NA,TRBJ2-3,TRBV7-3,TGTGCCAGCAGCTCTAGCCCAGATACGCAGTATTTT,CASSSSPDTQYF
NA,TRBD2,TRBJ2-2,TRBV19,TGTGCCAGTAGTCGGGGACTAGCGGGTTACAACACCGGGGAGCTGTTTTTT,CASSRGLAGYNTGELFF
NA,TRBD2,TRBJ2-5,TRBV5-4,TGTGCCAGCAGCATCTCTAGCGGGAGGGCGATTTTGGAGACCCAGTACTTC,CASSISSGRAILETQYF
NA,NA,TRBJ2-2,TRBV27,TGTGCCAGCAGTTTTATCGGACAAGCGAACACCGGGGAGCTGTTTTTT,CASSFIGQANTGELFF
NA,NA,TRBJ2-2,TRBV27,TGTGCCAGCAGTTCACCGGGACACGACACCGGGGAGCTGTTTTTT,CASSSPGHDTGELFF
NA,NA,TRBJ1-6,TRBV5-1,TGCGCCAGCAGCTACGGGCAGGGCATGATCAATTCACCCCTCCACTTT,CASSYGQGMINSPLHF
NA,TRBD1,TRBJ1-2,TRBV9,TGTGCCAGCAGCGTAGAGCCGCAGGGGGCGAATGGCTACACCTTC,CASSVEPQGANGYTF
few,TRBD1,TRBJ2-5,TRBV11-3,TGTGCCAGCAGCCATCGACAGGGGGCTGTAGAGACCCAGTACTTC,CASSHRQGAVETQYF
once,NA,TRBJ2-7,TRBV5-1,TGCGCCAGCAGTCAGGACTCCTACGAGCAGTACTTC,CASSQDSYEQYF
once,TRBD1,TRBJ2-7,TRBV29-1,TGCAGCGTTGTCGACGGGACAGGTGGGGCCTACGAGCAGTACTTC,CSVVDGTGGAYEQYF
NA,NA,TRBJ1-1,TRBV30,TGTGCCTGGAGTTTGGGCCGCCAGAACACTGAAGCTTTCTTT,CAWSLGRQNTEAFF
NA,TRBD1,TRBJ2-5,TRBV30,TGTGCCTGGAGTTACAGGGGGCGCGTGGAGACCCAGTACTTC,CAWSYRGRVETQYF
NA,NA,TRBJ1-1,TRBV18,TGTGCCAGCTCTAGGATCGAGGGCGCGGGCACTGAAGCTTTCTTT,CASSRIEGAGTEAFF
NA,NA,TRBJ2-3,TRBV21-1,TGTGCCAGCAGCAAAATTCTTTCAGGGGTTGGGGAGACAGATACGCAGTATTTT,CASSKILSGVGETDTQYF
few,NA,TRBJ1-5,TRBV5-1,TGCGCCAGCAGCTTGACAGGAGATCAGCCCCAGCATTTT,CASSLTGDQPQHF
NA,NA,TRBJ2-2,TRBV5-1,TGCGCCAGCAGCTTATACGGAGACACCGGGGAGCTGTTTTTT,CASSLYGDTGELFF
NA,TRBD1,TRBJ1-1,TRBV4-1,TGCGCCAGCAGCCAGGGACAGGGGAAAAACACTGAAGCTTTCTTT,CASSQGQGKNTEAFF
NA,TRBD2,TRBJ2-1,TRBV25-1,TGTGCCAGCAGTGAATCCAGGGCTAGCGGGAACAATGAGCAGTTCTTC,CASSESRASGNNEQFF
NA,TRBD2,TRBJ2-1,TRBV4-3,TGCGCCAGCAGCCGGCTAGCGGGAGGTTTAAACAATGAGCAGTTCTTC,CASSRLAGGLNNEQFF
NA,NA,TRBJ1-5,TRBV19,TGTGCCAGTAGTATAGCAGTTTATAGCAATCAGCCCCAGCATTTT,CASSIAVYSNQPQHF
NA,NA,TRBJ2-3,TRBV25-1,TGTGCCAGCAGGTACCGGGGCACAGATACGCAGTATTTT,CASRYRGTDTQYF
NA,TRBD2,TRBJ2-1,TRBV5-1,TGCGCCAGCAGCTTGGAGGGACTAGTAGCCTACAGTGAGCAGTTCTTC,CASSLEGLVAYSEQFF
NA,NA,TRBJ2-6,TRBV15,TGTGCCACCAGCAGGCGGACAGTCGCGGCCAACGTCCTGACTTTC,CATSRRTVAANVLTF
NA,TRBD1,TRBJ2-7,TRBV5-1,TGCGCCAGCAGCTTGATAGGGGGCATCAACGAGCAGTACTTC,CASSLIGGINEQYF
NA,NA,TRBJ1-2,TRBV5-4,TGTGCCAGCAGCCCACAAAGGGGAGGGTCTTACTATGGCTACACCTTC,CASSPQRGGSYYGYTF